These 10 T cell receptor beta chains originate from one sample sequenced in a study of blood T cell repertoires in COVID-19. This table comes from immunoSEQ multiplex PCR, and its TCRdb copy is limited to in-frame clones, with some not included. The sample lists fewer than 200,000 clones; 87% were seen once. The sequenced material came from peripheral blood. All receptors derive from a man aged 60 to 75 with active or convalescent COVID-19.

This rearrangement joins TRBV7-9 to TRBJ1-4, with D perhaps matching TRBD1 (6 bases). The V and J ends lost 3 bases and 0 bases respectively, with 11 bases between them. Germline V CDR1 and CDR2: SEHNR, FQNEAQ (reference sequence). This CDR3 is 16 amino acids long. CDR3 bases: TGTGCCAGCAGCTTGCTCCGGGACACAACTAATGAAAAACTGTTTTTT. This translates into CASSLLRDTTNEKLFF.

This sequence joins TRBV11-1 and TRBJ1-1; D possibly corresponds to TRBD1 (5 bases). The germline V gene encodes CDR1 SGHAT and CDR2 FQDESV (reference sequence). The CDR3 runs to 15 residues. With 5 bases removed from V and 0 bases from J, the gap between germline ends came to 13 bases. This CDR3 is CASSLRQSLNTEAFF. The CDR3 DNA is TGTGCCAGCAGCCTAAGACAGTCTCTGAACACTGAAGCTTTCTTT. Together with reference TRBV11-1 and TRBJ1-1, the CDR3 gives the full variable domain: EAEVAQSPRYKITEKSQAVAFWCDPISGHATLYWYRQILGQGPELLVQFQDESVVDDSQLPKDRFSAERLKGVDSTLKIQPAELGDSAMYLCASSLRQSLNTEAFFGQGTRLTVV.

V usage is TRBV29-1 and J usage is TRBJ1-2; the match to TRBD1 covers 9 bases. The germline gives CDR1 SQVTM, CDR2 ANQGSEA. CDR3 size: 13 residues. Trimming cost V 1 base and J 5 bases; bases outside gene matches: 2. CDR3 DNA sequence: TGCAGCGTTGAAGGGACAGGGGAATATGGCTACACCTTC. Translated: CSVEGTGEYGYTF.

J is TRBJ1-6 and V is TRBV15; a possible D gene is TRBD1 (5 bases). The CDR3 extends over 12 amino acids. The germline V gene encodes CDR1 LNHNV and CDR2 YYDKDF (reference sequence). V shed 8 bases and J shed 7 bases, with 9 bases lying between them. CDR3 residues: CATDSRNSPLHF. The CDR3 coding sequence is TGTGCCACCGACAGTCGAAATTCACCCCTCCACTTT.

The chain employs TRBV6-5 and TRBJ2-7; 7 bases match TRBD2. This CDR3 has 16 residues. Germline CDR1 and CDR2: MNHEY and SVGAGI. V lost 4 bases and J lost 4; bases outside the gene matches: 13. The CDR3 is CASSSLRTSGPYEQYF. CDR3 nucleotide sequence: TGTGCCAGCAGTTCACTCCGGACTAGTGGTCCGTACGAGCAGTACTTC.

The CDR3 sequence: CARSLCTPYYGYTF. CDR3 DNA sequence: TGTGCCAGAAGCTTGTGCACTCCTTACTATGGCTACACCTTC. The V gene is TRBV5-3, the J gene TRBJ1-2; D is uncertain. TRBV5-3 is sorted into the ORF group, with uncertain function. Trimming removed 1 base from V and 3 bases from J, with 10 bases in between. This CDR3 spans 14 amino acids.

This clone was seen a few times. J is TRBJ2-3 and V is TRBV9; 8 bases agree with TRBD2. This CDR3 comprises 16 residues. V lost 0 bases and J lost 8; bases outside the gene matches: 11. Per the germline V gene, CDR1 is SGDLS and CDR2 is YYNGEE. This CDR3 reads CASSVAPGGGQGTQYF. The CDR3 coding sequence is TGTGCCAGCAGCGTAGCCCCCGGCGGGGGGCAGGGTACGCAGTATTTT.

The CDR3 DNA reads TGCGCCAGCAGCGGCGGAACTAGCGGGAACACAGATACGCAGTATTTT. Translated, it gives CASSGGTSGNTDTQYF. The chain couples TRBV5-1 to TRBJ2-3; 10 bases agree with TRBD2. V gave up 4 bases and J gave up 2 bases; unmatched junction bases: 7. Germline CDR1 and CDR2: SGHRS and YFSETQ. CDR3 length: 16 amino acids.

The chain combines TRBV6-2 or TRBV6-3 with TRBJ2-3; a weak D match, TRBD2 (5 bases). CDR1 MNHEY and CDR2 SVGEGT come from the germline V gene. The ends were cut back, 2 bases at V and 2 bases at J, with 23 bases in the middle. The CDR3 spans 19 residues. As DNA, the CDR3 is TGTGCCAGCAGTTACCGCGAAGAGAGGGCGGAACAAGACACAGATACGCAGTATTTT. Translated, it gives CASSYREERAEQDTDTQYF.

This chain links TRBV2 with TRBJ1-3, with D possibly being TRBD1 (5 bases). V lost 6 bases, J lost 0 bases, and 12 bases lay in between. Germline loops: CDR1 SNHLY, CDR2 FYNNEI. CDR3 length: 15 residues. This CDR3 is CASRGEGLSGNTIYF. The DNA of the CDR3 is TGTGCCAGCAGGGGGGAGGGGCTCTCTGGAAACACCATATATTTT.